This T cell receptor (beta chain) was profiled in a study of resident and recirculating memory T cells in vitiligo. About the research overall: Each patient gave two lesional and two nonlesional epidermal shave biopsies, plus PBMCs. Findings of the study overall: Non-conserved TCRs across sites and patients suggested distinct clones per lesion. No unique dominant TCR clone was found in vitiligo lesions.

Germline V gene data show CDR1 as GTSNPN and CDR2 as SVGIG (reference sequence). The CDR3 length is 14 residues. Generated by immunoSEQ multiplex PCR, the TCRdb table keeps only in-frame clones and is missing some. The table records tens of thousands of clones, about 92% of them present only once. This clone was counted a single time. Its antigen is unidentified. A read error may account for a junction end that differs from germline. No change in lesions over the prior 6 months defined stable disease. V gene TRBV30 combines with J gene TRBJ2-7, with a weak D call TRBD1 (6 bases). This receptor was identified in a male donor with vitiligo. The sequenced sample was blood. The CDR3 sequence: CAWSLFGTSYERYF. The CDR3 bases are TGTGCCTGGAGTCTCTTTGGGACAAGCTACGAGCGGTACTTC.